The 10 T cell receptor beta chains listed next were all sequenced from one sample in a study of blood T cell repertoires in COVID-19. Using immunoSEQ multiplex PCR, the repertoire was profiled, and TCRdb retains in-frame clones only, with some absent. The sample yields some 240,000 clones, under 90% seen once. The sample was PBMCs or T cells enriched from blood (not recorded which). The receptors originated from a young man with acute COVID-19.

The chain links TRBV5-4 to TRBJ2-1; 7 nucleotides agree with TRBD2. The V segment lost 5 bases and the J segment 8 bases; nucleotides outside the gene matches: 7. Germline V CDR1 and CDR2: SGHNT, YYREEE (reference sequence). The CDR3 totals 13 residues. The CDR3 protein is CASRLTSSDEQFF. The CDR3 region has the DNA TGTGCCAGCAGATTGACTAGCAGCGATGAGCAGTTCTTC. Full variable domain (outside the CDR3, taken from reference TRBV5-4 and TRBJ2-1): ETGVTQSPTHLIKTRGQQVTLRCSSQSGHNTVSWYQQALGQGPQFIFQYYREEENGRGNFPPRFSGLQFPNYSSELNVNALELDDSALYLCASRLTSSDEQFFGPGTRLTVL.

The chain is built from TRBV4-3 and TRBJ1-1; D is perhaps TRBD1 (6 bases). Trimming took off 4 bases at V and 0 bases at J, with 12 bases between the two ends. This CDR3 is 15 amino acids long. CDR1 and CDR2 (germline): LGHNA, YSLEER. CDR3 loop: CASSREWTVNTEAFF. The CDR3 DNA reads TGCGCCAGCAGCCGAGAGTGGACAGTGAACACTGAAGCTTTCTTT.

The DNA for the CDR3 is TGTGCCAGCAGCATTACGGGACAGGGGACAGCCAAAAACATTCAGTACTTC. Translation gives CASSITGQGTAKNIQYF. J is TRBJ2-4 and V is TRBV5-5, with 10 bases that match TRBD1. CDR3 length: 17 residues. Trimming at V came to 4 bases and at J to 0 bases, leaving 7 bases not matched to a gene. Germline V CDR1 and CDR2: SGHKS, YYEKEE (reference sequence).

The V gene is TRBV7-2, the J gene TRBJ1-2, with TRBD1 matching 7 bases. With V trimmed by 5 bases and J by 5 bases, 8 bases remained unmatched. The CDR3 spans 14 residues. Germline V gene sequence: CDR1 SGHTA, CDR2 FQGNSA. The CDR3 sequence: CASSGQGDSYGYTF. CDR3 sequence (DNA): TGTGCCAGCAGCGGGCAGGGGGACAGTTATGGCTACACCTTC.

This chain joins TRBV9 and TRBJ2-1; 8 nucleotides align to TRBD1. V lost 7 bases to trimming and J lost 9 bases; unmatched junction nucleotides: 15. Germline values: CDR1 SGDLS, CDR2 YYNGEE. The CDR3 consists of 15 residues. CDR3 sequence: CASARGRVGTGEQFF. The DNA for the CDR3 is TGTGCCAGCGCCAGGGGGCGAGTCGGGACAGGTGAGCAGTTCTTC.

The chain is built from TRBV19 and TRBJ1-4; a possible D gene is TRBD1 (5 bases). The V and J ends lost 5 bases and 6 bases respectively, with 16 bases between them. The CDR3 has 15 amino acids. CDR1 and CDR2 (germline): LNHDA, SQIVND (reference sequence). CDR3 sequence: CASSSWGAVYEKLFF. The DNA for the CDR3 is TGTGCCAGTAGTTCATGGGGCGCAGTCTATGAAAAACTGTTTTTT.

The sample holds a few counts of this clone. The chain couples TRBV24-1 to TRBJ2-5, with 8 bases fitting TRBD1. Germline values: CDR1 KGHDR, CDR2 SFDVKD. Trimming removed 4 bases from V and 2 bases from J; junction bases left unmatched: 11. The CDR3 spans 17 residues. Here the CDR3 reads CATSERRGTGIQETQYF. CDR3 coding DNA: TGTGCCACCAGTGAACGCCGCGGGACAGGTATACAAGAGACCCAGTACTTC.

The chain couples TRBV9 to TRBJ2-2; perhaps TRBD1 as D (5 bases). CDR1 and CDR2 from the germline V gene are SGDLS and YYNGEE. V lost 0 bases and J lost 4, with 10 bases in between. The CDR3 is 15 residues long. The CDR3 is CASSVEDRGTGELFF. The CDR3 DNA is TGTGCCAGCAGCGTAGAAGACAGAGGCACCGGGGAGCTGTTTTTT.

The chain carries TRBV29-1 and TRBJ2-2, with a weak D call TRBD2 (5 bases). The germline V and J ends were trimmed by 6 bases and 3 bases, with 11 bases remaining between them. The CDR3 extends over 13 amino acids. Looked up from germline, CDR1 is SQVTM and CDR2 is ANQGSEA. The CDR3 DNA is TGCAGCGTGGGCGGAGGATACACCGGGGAGCTGTTTTTT. It yields the protein CSVGGGYTGELFF.

The chain uses TRBV5-4 and TRBJ2-7; unclear D gene. V dropped 0 bases and J dropped 4 bases, with 8 bases sitting between them. Germline V gene sequence: CDR1 SGHNT, CDR2 YYREEE (reference sequence). The CDR3 has 13 amino acids. CDR3 sequence: CASSLEAGYEQYV. In nucleotides, the CDR3 is TGTGCCAGCAGCTTGGAAGCAGGTTACGAGCAGTACGTC.